What follows describes a single T cell receptor beta chain. Its recognized antigen is unknown. No base quality information exists; no much larger clone differs at one position. This CDR3 is also generated by other DNA sequences in the sample. This entry is derived from a study of shared clonotypes between healthy human individuals (dated by TCRdb to 2018 to 2021). Turning to the overall study: The cohort included a few men and a couple of women between 18 and 49 years of age. For each donor, three plates each were used for CD4 naive and CD4 memory, two plates were used for CD8 naive, and one plate was used for CD8 memory. Different laboratories and diverse techniques were used to prepare libraries and sequence TCR repertoires, to increase sequencing depth and limit assay-specific biases. To estimate repertoire size and how much clonotypes are shared between individuals, the study performed deep sequencing of blood TCR repertoires from about 5 healthy adults. Between about 0.8 and 8.9 billion PBMCs per donor were obtained by leukapheresis.

The paper as a whole reports these results and caveats: Pairwise subsampling indicated that sequencing depth was expected to affect the degree of clonotype sharing among donors. Sharing across several donors was observed for around 5% of naive CD4, 3% to 3.5% of naive CD8, 2% to 2.5% of memory CD4, and about 0.39% of memory CD8 clonotypes. Estimated clonotype richness was generally larger for naive than for memory subsets. Clonotypes shared by all four sorted-subset donors showed higher generation probabilities than non-shared clonotypes. The small number of donors limited the genetic and exposure-history diversity represented. Even with the large sequencing depth, rarefaction of the sorted-subset datasets indicated that sequencing was incomplete. Only blood was sampled, and tissue TCR repertoires likely differ from those in blood.

Using the deep immunoSEQ assay, TCR CDR3 regions were amplified from genomic DNA by multiplex PCR. For each cell subset, the extracted genomic DNA was distributed evenly across all wells of several immunoSEQ 96-well plates, and each plate served as one replicate. For sorted subsets, roughly 200 ng genomic DNA, equal to 30,000 to 35,000 T cell genomes, was loaded into each replicate PCR. The purified libraries were quantified using a Qubit 3.0 fluorometer, sized with a Bioanalyzer 2100, and then quantified again using the KAPA Library Quantification kit. Every immunoSEQ 96-well plate was sequenced on a separate single-read 150-cycle Illumina NextSeq 550 flow cell. Concerning the study's data processing: Because only junctional sequences without quality scores were contained in the immunoSEQ output, filtering matching that applied to full-length reads could not be performed. To assign V/J genes and CDR3, sequences were annotated against IMGT germline references using PyIR, a Python wrapper for IgBLAST v1.9. Reads were filtered out if the reads had weak V/J assignments (E-value above 1e-6), no CDR3, stop codons, out-of-frame junctions, or ambiguous translated residues. V3J clonotypes were defined as sequences sharing an identical inferred V gene, J gene, and CDR3 amino acid sequence. Percentage overlap between repertoires was computed as shared unique clonotypes divided by the size of the smaller repertoire. RTK rarefaction, the Chao1 estimator, and Recon v2.1 estimates of unobserved clonotypes were used to assess repertoire richness. Generation probabilities for all TCRbeta clonotypes obtained by the gDNA method from a handful of donors were computed using OLGA. As stored in TCRdb, this immuneACCESS dataset retains in-frame rearrangements with V and J assigned. A fraction of the clones does not appear; measured against another copy, unresolved V genes explain less than half of the discrepancy, and the remainder lacks a known reason. V, J and clone size are those of that table, while D and trimming were read from the DNA. This sample is represented by about 660,000 clones; around 74% of them were singletons. Clones ranked in the top ten supply about 1.8% of the sample.

The germline V gene (reference sequence) specifies LNHNV as CDR1 and YYDKDF as CDR2. The CDR3 runs 14 residues from the cysteine to the phenylalanine. The retained sequence is limited to the CDR3, 42 bases, with the frame set at the first base. The junction carries 7 bases between V and J, which are trimmed by 0 bases and 4 bases respectively. Healthy HIV-negative adults with no recently reported acute infections or vaccinations were included as donors. Only Caucasian adults living in Nashville, Tennessee, USA were represented among the donors. CD4+ T cells were enriched by magnetic negative selection; naive cells were then positively selected on CD45RA, and the negative fraction formed the memory subset. Blood was collected by leukapheresis, and PBMCs were isolated by Ficoll-Histopaque density gradient centrifugation and then cryopreserved in liquid nitrogen vapor phase. Analytical flow cytometry was used to check the purity and quantity of every magnetically sorted T cell population. Genomic DNA was isolated from every sorted fraction and measured by UV absorbance on a Nanodrop 2000c.

Specimen: memory CD4+ T cells sorted from blood. The sample's cell subset or site label, in plain terms: CD45RA-negative fraction. The sequence was collected from a woman aged 30 to 39 in good health. Recombination joined TRBV15 with TRBJ1-5; the D region possibly corresponds to TRBD1 (6 bases align). The sequenced DNA: TGTGCCACCAGCAGAGAACAGGGAAATCAGCCCCAGCATTTT. The encoded protein is CATSREQGNQPQHF.